This is a list of T cell receptor beta chains from one sample in a study of T cells after yellow fever vaccination. TCRdb processed the 5' RACE reads anew with MiXCR; each CDR3 protein has one entry. Of a few hundred thousand distinct CDR3 sequences listed, 8.7% are singletons. The starting material was PBMCs, obtained on the day of the first yellow fever vaccination. Receptor source: a man younger than 35 who received the YFV17D yellow fever vaccine. CDR3s include the opening cysteine and the closing phenylalanine or tryptophan. The D gene is left open where the match is weak. Part of the rows lack a size; the others show once, few, many or a class for expanded clones.

TRBV12-3/TRBV12-4,TRBJ2-1,NA,few,CASSFRRRRNEQFF,TGTGCCAGCAGTTTCCGACGGAGGCGGAATGAGCAGTTCTTC
TRBV5-6,TRBJ2-1,TRBD2,few,CASSSSAGDNEQFF,TGTGCCAGCAGCTCTAGCGCGGGGGACAATGAGCAGTTCTTC
TRBV5-5,TRBJ2-5,NA,NA,CARGRGYQETQYF,TGTGCCAGGGGCCGAGGGTATCAAGAGACCCAGTACTTC
TRBV11-2,TRBJ2-3,NA,few,CASSFGVTDTQYF,TGTGCCAGCAGCTTTGGGGTGACAGATACGCAGTATTTT
TRBV20-1,TRBJ1-6,NA,few,CSAGHPSPLHF,TGCAGTGCTGGCCACCCTTCACCCCTCCACTTT
TRBV6-5,TRBJ1-5,TRBD1,few,CASSYSGQGVGQPQHF,TGTGCCAGCAGTTACTCGGGACAGGGGGTCGGTCAGCCCCAGCATTTT
TRBV3-1,TRBJ1-1,NA,NA,CASSPHGQGYEAFF,TGTGCCAGCAGCCCCCATGGCCAGGGCTATGAAGCTTTCTTT
TRBV5-1,TRBJ2-5,TRBD2,many,CASSQIAGIQETQYF,TGCGCCAGCAGCCAGATAGCGGGAATACAAGAGACCCAGTACTTC
TRBV6-5,TRBJ2-1,NA,few,CASSYYNQGRDEQFF,TGTGCCAGCAGTTACTACAACCAGGGTCGGGATGAGCAGTTCTTC
TRBV6-2/TRBV6-3,TRBJ2-5,NA,few,CASSLLSAETQYF,TGTGCCAGCAGTCTTCTTAGCGCGGAGACCCAGTACTTC
TRBV7-9,TRBJ1-2,NA,NA,CASRGEVGYTF,TGTGCCAGCCGAGGGGAGGTTGGCTACACCTTC
TRBV5-1,TRBJ2-5,TRBD2,NA,CASSWVSAGEETQYF,TGCGCCAGCAGCTGGGTTTCGGCGGGGGAAGAGACCCAGTACTTC
TRBV6-6,TRBJ2-4,NA,few,CASSYSTKNIQYF,TGTGCCAGCAGTTACTCGACCAAAAACATTCAGTACTTC
TRBV6-1,TRBJ2-1,NA,many,CASSPLSGYNNEQFF,TGTGCCAGCAGCCCCCTAAGTGGCTACAATAATGAGCAGTTCTTC
TRBV20-1,TRBJ2-1,TRBD2,NA,CCARDLGLAGSYNEQFF,TGCTGTGCTAGAGATCTCGGGCTAGCGGGGTCTTACAATGAGCAGTTCTTC
TRBV12-3/TRBV12-4,TRBJ1-2,NA,few,CASSSWERVGYGYTF,TGTGCCAGCAGTTCATGGGAGAGGGTAGGGTACGGCTACACCTTC